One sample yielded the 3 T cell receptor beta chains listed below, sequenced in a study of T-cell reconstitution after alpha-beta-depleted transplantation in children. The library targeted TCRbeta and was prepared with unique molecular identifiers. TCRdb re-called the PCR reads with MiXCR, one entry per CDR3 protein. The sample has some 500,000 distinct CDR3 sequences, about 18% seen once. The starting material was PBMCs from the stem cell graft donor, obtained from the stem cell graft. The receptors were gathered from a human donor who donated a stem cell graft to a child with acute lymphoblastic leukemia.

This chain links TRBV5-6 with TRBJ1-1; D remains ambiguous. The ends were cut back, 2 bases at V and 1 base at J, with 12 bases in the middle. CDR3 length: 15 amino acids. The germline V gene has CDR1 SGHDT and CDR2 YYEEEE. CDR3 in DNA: TGTGCCAGCAGCTTCGGGTCTCGGGGGAACACTGAAGCTTTCTTT. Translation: CASSFGSRGNTEAFF.

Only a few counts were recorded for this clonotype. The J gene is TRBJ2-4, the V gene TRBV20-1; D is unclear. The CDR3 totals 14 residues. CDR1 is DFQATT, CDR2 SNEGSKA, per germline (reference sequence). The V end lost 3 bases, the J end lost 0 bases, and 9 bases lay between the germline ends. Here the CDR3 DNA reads TGCAGTGCTAGGGTCTCCTTAGCCAAAAACATTCAGTACTTC. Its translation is CSARVSLAKNIQYF.

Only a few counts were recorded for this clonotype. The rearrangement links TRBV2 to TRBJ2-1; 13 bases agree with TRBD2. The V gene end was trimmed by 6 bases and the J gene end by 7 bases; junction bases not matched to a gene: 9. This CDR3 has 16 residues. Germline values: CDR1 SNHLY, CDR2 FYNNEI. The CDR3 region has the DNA TGTGCCAGCAGCTTTCTGACTAGCGGGAGGCAGAATGAGCAGTTCTTC. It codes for CASSFLTSGRQNEQFF.